A selection of T cell receptor beta chains follows, all from one sample in a study of breast tumors, draining lymph nodes, adjacent tissues. TCRdb reprocessed the multiplex PCR reads via MiXCR and lists one record per CDR3 protein. Among approximately 210,000 distinct CDR3 sequences listed, roughly a third were seen once. Specimen: axillary lymph node tissue. These receptors came from a female donor with breast cancer. Some clones in this sample may be carry-over from other donors' samples. Both conserved end residues are part of each CDR3. D genes are given only for firm matches. Clone sizes are given selectively: once, few, many, or a class where the clone is expanded.

TGCAGTGCTATGGGCGGACTAGCGGGGACCCAAGAGACCCAGTACTTC	CSAMGGLAGTQETQYF	TRBJ2-5	TRBD2	-	TRBV20-1
TGTGCCAGCAGAGGACAACGCACCGGGGAGCTGTTTTTT	CASRGQRTGELFF	TRBJ2-2	-	many	TRBV6-4
TGTGCCAGCAGCGCCGATGCAGGACAGAGGCAGCATTTT	CASSADAGQRQHF	TRBJ1-5	-	-	TRBV7-8
TGTGCCAGCAGCCAAGGGAGGGGGGCCATAGATACGCAGTATTTT	CASSQGRGAIDTQYF	TRBJ2-3	-	once	TRBV11-2
TGTGCCAGCAGCCAGGGACTCGATTCACCCCTCCACTTT	CASSQGLDSPLHF	TRBJ1-6	-	many	TRBV9
TGTGCCAGCAGCTTTGGCCTAGCGGGATACAATGAGCAGTTCTTC	CASSFGLAGYNEQFF	TRBJ2-1	TRBD2	few	TRBV11-2
TGTGCCAGCGGACGACAGAGGGGGGCAGATACGCAGTATTTT	CASGRQRGADTQYF	TRBJ2-3	-	many	TRBV2
TGTGCCAGCAGCTTGGCCGGACAGGGTAACACTGAAGCTTTCTTT	CASSLAGQGNTEAFF	TRBJ1-1	TRBD1	many	TRBV12-3/TRBV12-4
TGTGCCACCATGGGGGGACCCTCCTACAATGAGCAGTTCTTC	CATMGGPSYNEQFF	TRBJ2-1	-	many	TRBV24-1
TGTGCCAGCAGTCGACAGGCGAACACCGGGGAGCTGTTTTTT	CASSRQANTGELFF	TRBJ2-2	-	many	TRBV7-6
TGTGCCATCAGTGACCCGGGACTAGGCGGTGAGCTGTTTTTT	CAISDPGLGGELFF	TRBJ2-2	TRBD2	-	TRBV10-3
TGTGCCAGCAGTCTGAGGACAGCTGATTATCAGCCCCAGCATTTT	CASSLRTADYQPQHF	TRBJ1-5	-	-	TRBV6-1
TGTGCCAGCAGCTTAGCGAGAGGGACGTCTCATACCTTC	CASSLARGTSHTF	TRBJ1-2	-	-	TRBV7-9
TGTGCCAGCAGCTTTGGTCGGCGACTTGCAACCTACGAGCAGTACTTC	CASSFGRRLATYEQYF	TRBJ2-7	-	many	TRBV13
TGTGCCTGGAGTGCCCGGTTAGTGAGCGATGAGCAGTTCTTC	CAWSARLVSDEQFF	TRBJ2-1	-	-	TRBV30
TGTGCCATCAACGCGGGTGGAGGGATCTCCTACGAGCAGTACTTC	CAINAGGGISYEQYF	TRBJ2-7	-	many	TRBV10-3
TGTGCCAGCAGTGTTGGGGGGAACACCGGGGAGCTGTTTTTT	CASSVGGNTGELFF	TRBJ2-2	-	many	TRBV2
TGTGCCAGCAGCTCCGACGGTTCCTACAATGAGCAGTTCTTC	CASSSDGSYNEQFF	TRBJ2-1	-	once	TRBV7-2
TGCGCCAGCAGCATTAGCGGGGGGGTATACAATGAGCAGTTCTTC	CASSISGGVYNEQFF	TRBJ2-1	TRBD2	many	TRBV5-1
TGTGCCAGCAGCTTACGCCGGGGGGGAGGGGATTTTAATCAGCCCCAGCATTTT	CASSLRRGGGDFNQPQHF	TRBJ1-5	-	-	TRBV5-6
TGTGCCAGCAGCTCGGGACAGGGAAGGAGCTACACCTTC	CASSSGQGRSYTF	TRBJ1-2	TRBD1	many	TRBV6-5
TGTGCCACCAGTGCTAGGCGGGAGGGCCCCGCAGATACGCAGTATTTT	CATSARREGPADTQYF	TRBJ2-3	TRBD2	-	TRBV24-1
TGTGCCAGCTCCCCGGATACGCGAGACGGGGAGCTGTTTTTT	CASSPDTRDGELFF	TRBJ2-2	-	-	TRBV18
TGTGCCAGCAGCCCACCGGGACCAGCGTCCAATGAGCAGTTCTTC	CASSPPGPASNEQFF	TRBJ2-1	-	-	TRBV5-4
TGTGCCACCAAAAGGGACCGGGGAGAGACCCAGTACTTC	CATKRDRGETQYF	TRBJ2-5	-	-	TRBV2
TGTGCCAGCAGCTCCCGCAAGGAGCTAGCGGGGGTTTACAATGAGCAGTTCTTC	CASSSRKELAGVYNEQFF	TRBJ2-1	TRBD2	-	TRBV7-9
TGTGCCACCAGCAGAGTGGAGAGAACCTACGAGCAGTACTTC	CATSRVERTYEQYF	TRBJ2-7	-	-	TRBV15
TGTGCCAGCAGCCCTGAAAGGGCTGGGGCCGGGGAGCTGTTTTTT	CASSPERAGAGELFF	TRBJ2-2	-	-	TRBV9
TGTGCCAGCAGCCTTCTGTCCGGACCCGAGAGACATGGCTACACCTTC	CASSLLSGPERHGYTF	TRBJ1-2	-	many	TRBV9
TGCATGGTCGAAAAAGAGACCCAGTACTTC	CMVEKETQYF	TRBJ2-5	-	many	TRBV20-1
TGTGCCAGCAGCCAAACCACAGATACGCAGTATTTT	CASSQTTDTQYF	TRBJ2-3	-	many	TRBV4-2
TGTGCCAGCAGGAAAGAGCAGGGGGCTTTTCGTTCACCCCTCCACTTT	CASRKEQGAFRSPLHF	TRBJ1-6	TRBD1	many	TRBV14
TGCAGCGTTCAGCTGGCGCCAGGACTCAATCAGCCCCAGCATTTT	CSVQLAPGLNQPQHF	TRBJ1-5	-	many	TRBV29-1
TGTGCCAGCAGTTACTCCCCCGGGACAGGGGGGATTTCGGGACTAGCGGGAGTATACGAGCAGTACTTC	CASSYSPGTGGISGLAGVYEQYF	TRBJ2-7	TRBD2	few	TRBV6-5
TGCGCCAGCAGGGGACTAGCGTTGACAGATACGCAGTATTTT	CASRGLALTDTQYF	TRBJ2-3	TRBD2	many	TRBV10-2
TGTGCCCAGGTGGTCCAAGAGACCCAGTACTTC	CAQVVQETQYF	TRBJ2-5	-	-	TRBV2
TGTGCCAGCAGCCAAGGGGTTAGTTGGTCCGAGCAGTACTTC	CASSQGVSWSEQYF	TRBJ2-7	-	many	TRBV12-3/TRBV12-4
TGTGCCAGCAGCTCCACATCACCTAGCGTTGATAAGGGAGTGGATACGCAGTATTTT	CASSSTSPSVDKGVDTQYF	TRBJ2-3	-	-	TRBV7-6
TGCAGTGCTAGAGTCCCAAATACCGGGCCCGAGAATGGCTACACCTTC	CSARVPNTGPENGYTF	TRBJ1-2	-	many	TRBV20-1
TGTGCCAGCAGCCAAGATTCCGACAGATTAAATGAAGAGACCCAGTACTTC	CASSQDSDRLNEETQYF	TRBJ2-5	-	many	TRBV4-2
TGTGCCAGTAGGTTCCAACAGGGGGTTGGGAGAAACACCATATATTTT	CASRFQQGVGRNTIYF	TRBJ1-3	TRBD1	-	TRBV19
TGCGCCAGCAGCTTGGGAATAGGGAGGGGAACCTACAATGAGCAGTTCTTC	CASSLGIGRGTYNEQFF	TRBJ2-1	TRBD2	many	TRBV5-1
TGCAGTGCTAGGAGGACAGGGGGCGATGGCTACACCTTC	CSARRTGGDGYTF	TRBJ1-2	TRBD1	few	TRBV20-1
TGTGCCAGCAGCGTAGAACTCGGAGGACAGGGCGAGGCTAACTATGGCTACACCTTC	CASSVELGGQGEANYGYTF	TRBJ1-2	TRBD1	many	TRBV9